A single sample is the source of the 30 T cell receptor beta chains below, sequenced in a study of shared clonotypes between healthy human individuals. Some clones are missing from TCRdb's copy, which holds only in-frame ones; the method was immunoSEQ multiplex PCR. Seen here are 950,000 to 1,200,000 clones, around 77% observed once, and the top ten hold 0.89%. What was sequenced was memory CD4+ T cells from PBMCs. Subset in this sample: CD45RA-negative fraction. The receptors shown here come from a man aged 18 to 35 in good health. Some clones in this sample may be carry-over from other donors' samples.

This clone occurred once. V and J are TRBV2 and TRBJ1-5; tentatively, D is TRBD1 (6 bases). CDR3 length: 15 residues. From germline, CDR1 is SNHLY and CDR2 FYNNEI. Trimming removed 5 bases at V and 0 bases at J, with 11 bases between. CDR3 residues: CASSITGYSNQPQHF. CDR3 sequence (DNA): TGTGCCAGCAGTATTACAGGGTATAGCAATCAGCCCCAGCATTTT. Together with reference TRBV2 and TRBJ1-5, the CDR3 gives the full variable domain: EPEVTQTPSHQVTQMGQEVILRCVPISNHLYFYWYRQILGQKVEFLVSFYNNEISEKSEIFDDQFSVERPDGSNFTLKIRSTKLEDSAMYFCASSITGYSNQPQHFGDGTRLSIL.

The chain links TRBV7-9 to TRBJ2-7; the D gene is possibly TRBD2 (6 bases). The germline gives CDR1 SEHNR, CDR2 FQNEAQ (reference sequence). Trimming took off 4 bases at V and 2 bases at J, with 9 bases between the two ends. The CDR3 covers 13 residues. CDR3 sequence: CASSSGGTYEQYF. Written as DNA, the CDR3 is TGTGCCAGCAGCTCCGGAGGGACCTACGAGCAGTACTTC.

The chain joins TRBV2 to TRBJ2-7; 8 bases line up with TRBD1. From germline, CDR1 is SNHLY and CDR2 FYNNEI. This CDR3 spans 14 amino acids. J gave up 1 base and V 6 bases, and 5 bases lay outside the gene matches. CDR3 sequence reads: CASSLQGESYEQYF. For the CDR3, the DNA is TGTGCCAGCAGCCTACAGGGGGAATCCTACGAGCAGTACTTC.

The chain employs TRBV30 and TRBJ1-2; D not resolved. The V gene's germline CDR1 is GTSNPN and CDR2 SVGIG (reference sequence). V was pared by 4 bases and J by 7 bases, with 13 bases between. The CDR3 spans 12 residues. The DNA of the CDR3 is TGTGCCTGGACAGACCTCTTTGGTGGCTACACCTTC. This encodes CAWTDLFGGYTF.

The genes are TRBV5-6 and TRBJ2-5, with D hard to call. The germline V and J ends were trimmed by 1 base and 5 bases, with 18 bases remaining between them. This CDR3 comprises 16 residues. Germline loops: CDR1 SGHDT, CDR2 YYEEEE. DNA for the CDR3: TGTGCCAGCAGCTTGCGAGTATCTATCCCCGGGGAGACCCAGTACTTC. It translates to CASSLRVSIPGETQYF.

This clone has only a few counts. The chain carries TRBV18 and TRBJ1-3; D is unclear. V gave up 3 bases and J gave up 0 bases, with 12 bases separating them. Germline V gene lookup returns CDR1 KGHSH and CDR2 LQKENI. The length of the CDR3 is 16 residues. In nucleotides, the CDR3 is TGTGCCAGCTCACCGTACACAGTAGACTCTGGAAACACCATATATTTT. Amino acid sequence: CASSPYTVDSGNTIYF.

The J gene is TRBJ2-2, the V gene TRBV18; 10 positions match TRBD2. Germline loops: CDR1 KGHSH, CDR2 LQKENI. The CDR3 has 17 residues. Unmatched junction bases numbered 7, after V lost 2 bases and J lost 4 bases. As DNA, the CDR3 is TGTGCCAGCTCACCATATCAGCCTAGCGGGGGCACCGGGGAGCTGTTTTTT. Translated, it gives CASSPYQPSGGTGELFF.

This clone was detected a few times. With a much larger clone just one base away, this may be a read error. The J gene is TRBJ2-3, the V gene TRBV7-8, with D uncertain. The CDR3 loop spans 11 amino acids. Germline V gene data show CDR1 as SGHVS and CDR2 as FQNEAQ. Between the trimmed V and J ends, which lost 0 bases and 5 bases, there was a span of 0 bases. The CDR3: CASSLADTQYF. The CDR3 coding sequence is TGTGCCAGCAGCTTAGCAGATACGCAGTATTTT.

The V gene is TRBV5-1, the J gene TRBJ2-3, with D perhaps matching TRBD1 (6 bases). The CDR3 sequence is 14 residues long. Trimming took off 7 bases at V and 5 bases at J, with 17 bases between the two ends. Germline V gene sequence: CDR1 SGHRS, CDR2 YFSETQ. CDR3 in amino acids: CASAIQGSGDTQYF. CDR3 nucleotides: TGCGCCAGCGCGATCCAGGGGTCCGGAGATACGCAGTATTTT.

This clone has just one count. This rearrangement joins TRBV5-1 to TRBJ2-5, with D hard to call. Between the trimmed V and J ends, which lost 4 bases and 5 bases, there was a span of 12 bases. The CDR3 spans 13 residues. CDR1 and CDR2 (germline): SGHRS, YFSETQ. The CDR3 DNA reads as TGCGCCAGCAGCCTGAACCTTCCGGAGACCCAGTACTTC. Encoded protein: CASSLNLPETQYF. The full variable domain, in which reference TRBV5-1 and TRBJ2-5 provide the parts outside the CDR3, is KAGVTQTPRYLIKTRGQQVTLSCSPISGHRSVSWYQQTPGQGLQFLFEYFSETQRNKGNFPGRFSGRQFSNSRSEMNVSTLELGDSALYLCASSLNLPETQYFGPGTRLLVL.

The V and J genes are TRBV18 and TRBJ2-5; TRBD2 matches 7 bases. Germline V CDR1 and CDR2: KGHSH, LQKENI. V lost 3 bases, J lost 5 bases, and 12 bases stayed unmatched. The CDR3 extends over 16 amino acids. Here the CDR3 reads CASSPSGTWGGETQYF. CDR3 DNA sequence: TGTGCCAGCTCACCGAGCGGGACCTGGGGCGGGGAGACCCAGTACTTC.

This clone was seen once. The CDR3 DNA is TGTGCCAGCAGCGTAGCCCCGATGAACACTGAAGCTTTCTTT. Translated: CASSVAPMNTEAFF. The chain uses TRBV9 and TRBJ1-1; D is ambiguous. Trimming shortened V by 0 bases and J by 0 bases, and 6 bases separated the two germline ends. CDR3 size: 14 residues. Germline V gene sequence: CDR1 SGDLS, CDR2 YYNGEE.

The V call is TRBV5-5, the J call TRBJ2-7, with 9 positions matching TRBD1. Germline V lookup: CDR1 SGHKS, CDR2 YYEKEE (reference sequence). This CDR3 has 16 residues. The trim removed 0 bases at V and 5 bases at J, leaving 9 bases unmatched. CDR3 DNA sequence: TGTGCCAGCAGCTTGGTCGCGACAGGGGGTTTCAACGAGCAGTACTTC. Its translation: CASSLVATGGFNEQYF.

The chain combines TRBV2 with TRBJ2-7, with D possibly called TRBD1 or TRBD2 (5 bases each). Looked up from germline, CDR1 is SNHLY and CDR2 is FYNNEI. The CDR3 loop spans 16 amino acids. V was cut by 1 base and J by 0 bases, with 13 bases left in between. The DNA of the CDR3 is TGTGCCAGCAGTGAAGGGGTCGGGACGGCCTCCTACGAGCAGTACTTC. Translated, it gives CASSEGVGTASYEQYF.

The gene calls are TRBV4-2 and TRBJ2-3, with D possibly TRBD1 on 5 matching bases. Looked up from germline, CDR1 is LGHNA and CDR2 is YNFKEQ. The CDR3 has 14 amino acids. Trimming shortened V by 5 bases and J by 2 bases, and 11 bases separated the two germline ends. The CDR3 DNA reads TGTGCCAGCAGCGCACGGACACCCACAGATACGCAGTATTTT. It encodes CASSARTPTDTQYF.

V gene TRBV5-1 combines with J gene TRBJ2-5; TRBD2 matches at 13 bases. Germline trimming cut 5 bases from V and 5 bases from J; bases unmatched to any gene: 9. The V gene's germline CDR1 is SGHRS and CDR2 YFSETQ. This CDR3 has 16 amino acids. The CDR3 sequence: CASRPTSGRIGETQYF. CDR3 nucleotide sequence: TGCGCCAGCAGACCGACTAGCGGGAGGATCGGGGAGACCCAGTACTTC.

CDR3 bases: TGTGCCAGCACAGGACCCAATTCTTACGAGCAGTACTTC. Translating gives CASTGPNSYEQYF. The V gene is TRBV28, the J gene TRBJ2-7; no reliable D call. CDR3 length equals 13 residues. V lost 7 bases, J lost 4 bases, and 14 bases lay in between. Germline assignment: CDR1 MDHEN and CDR2 SYDVKM.

This clone occurred many times. In the same sample, other DNA sequences code for this CDR3. This chain joins TRBV5-1 and TRBJ2-1; D gene uncertain. The length of the CDR3 is 14 residues. V gave up 1 base and J gave up 1 base, with 6 bases separating them. CDR1 and CDR2 from the germline V gene are SGHRS and YFSETQ. This CDR3 is CASSLYGSYNEQFF. The CDR3 DNA reads TGCGCCAGCAGCTTGTATGGGTCCTACAATGAGCAGTTCTTC.

The V call is TRBV10-3, the J call TRBJ1-1; tentative D call: TRBD1 (5 bases). In germline, CDR1 is ENHRY, CDR2 SYGVKD. There are 13 residues in the CDR3. V was trimmed by 7 bases and J by 0 bases, leaving 9 bases between them. CDR3 sequence reads: CAITAGLNTEAFF. The CDR3 DNA sequence: TGTGCCATCACCGCAGGGTTGAACACTGAAGCTTTCTTT.

This chain uses TRBV25-1 with TRBJ2-5, with D perhaps TRBD1 or TRBD2 (5 bases each). The V and J ends lost 0 bases and 2 bases respectively, with 13 bases between them. This CDR3 is 16 amino acids long. Germline CDR1 and CDR2: MGHDK and SYGVNS. CDR3 nucleotide sequence: TGTGCCAGCAGTGAATACCCGGGACGGGGACAAGAGACCCAGTACTTC. Its translation is CASSEYPGRGQETQYF.

V usage is TRBV6-1 and J usage is TRBJ2-7; maybe TRBD2 (5 bases). In germline, CDR1 is MNHNS, CDR2 SASEGT. The ends were cut back, 7 bases at V and 0 bases at J, with 13 bases in the middle. The CDR3 spans 14 residues. Here the CDR3 DNA reads TGTGCCAGCATCGGAGGCAGCCGCTCCTACGAGCAGTACTTC. It encodes CASIGGSRSYEQYF.

V is TRBV27 and J is TRBJ1-1; 7 nucleotides align to TRBD1. CDR1 MNHEY and CDR2 SMNVEV come from the germline V gene (reference sequence). The CDR3 sequence is 13 residues long. With 6 bases clipped from V and 2 bases from J, the junction kept 3 bases outside the gene matches. This CDR3 reads CASSRDRNTEAFF. As DNA, the CDR3 is TGTGCCAGCAGCCGGGACAGAAACACTGAAGCTTTCTTT.

V gene TRBV19 combines with J gene TRBJ2-5; 8 positions agree with TRBD1. Germline V lookup: CDR1 LNHDA, CDR2 SQIVND (reference sequence). The CDR3 is 13 amino acids. The V segment lost 4 bases and the J segment 9 bases; nucleotides outside the gene matches: 7. The CDR3 spells CASSTQPDRAQYF. The CDR3, as DNA: TGTGCCAGTAGTACCCAGCCGGACAGGGCCCAGTACTTC.

The rearrangement joins TRBV15 to TRBJ2-2; TRBD1 aligns across 10 bases. V shed 2 bases, J shed 6 bases, and the junction held 6 bases outside the gene matches. The germline gives CDR1 LNHNV, CDR2 YYDKDF (reference sequence). The CDR3 is 16 residues long. DNA of the CDR3: TGTGCCACCAGCAGACACGGGACAGGGGTGGCCGGGGAGCTGTTTTTT. This encodes CATSRHGTGVAGELFF.

This clone appeared a single time. The rearrangement uses TRBV9 and TRBJ2-3; 8 bases map to TRBD2. Germline V gives CDR1 SGDLS, CDR2 YYNGEE. Losses at the gene ends were 6 bases for V and 3 bases for J; bases not matched to a gene: 12. The CDR3 totals 16 residues. The CDR3 bases are TGTGCCAGCACAGACGGGAGGGCCGGGGGTACAGATACGCAGTATTTT. Its protein product is CASTDGRAGGTDTQYF.

J is TRBJ2-7 and V is TRBV18; D unclear. This CDR3 is built from 13 residues. V gave up 2 bases and J gave up 6 bases, with 11 bases separating them. Looked up from germline, CDR1 is KGHSH and CDR2 is LQKENI. CDR3 DNA sequence: TGTGCCAGCTCACCAGGGTGGCAGAGCGAGCAGTACTTC. It specifies CASSPGWQSEQYF.

V is TRBV7-9 and J is TRBJ2-7; TRBD1 might be the D (6 bases). The germline CDR1 and CDR2 sequences are SEHNR and FQNEAQ (reference sequence). This CDR3 comprises 12 residues. V lost 1 base and J lost 5, with 6 bases in between. CDR3 nucleotides: TGTGCCAGCAGCTTAGACAGGGACGAGCAGTACTTC. Residues: CASSLDRDEQYF.

The chain links TRBV6-1 to TRBJ1-5; TRBD1 aligns across 9 bases. V lost 3 bases, J lost 5 bases, and 5 bases stayed unmatched. Per germline, CDR1 MNHNS and CDR2 SASEGT. This CDR3 region has 15 residues. The CDR3 reads CASSDLDRGYQPQHF. The CDR3 region has the DNA TGTGCCAGCAGTGACCTCGACAGGGGGTATCAGCCCCAGCATTTT.

The chain combines TRBV7-9 with TRBJ1-1; D may be TRBD1 (5 bases). This CDR3 is 14 amino acids long. Germline-derived CDR1 and CDR2 are SEHNR and FQNEAQ (reference sequence). V was pared by 7 bases and J by 2 bases, with 14 bases between. The CDR3 DNA follows: TGTGCCAGCAATCCTATGGGGGTTAACACTGAAGCTTTCTTT. Protein product: CASNPMGVNTEAFF. Supplemented by reference TRBV7-9 and TRBJ1-1, the full variable domain reads DTGVSQNPRHKITKRGQNVTFRCDPISEHNRLYWYRQTLGQGPEFLTYFQNEAQLEKSRLLSDRFSAERPKGSFSTLEIQRTEQGDSAMYLCASNPMGVNTEAFFGQGTRLTVV.

A few counts support this clone. The V and J genes are TRBV9 and TRBJ1-1, with D unresolved. V was clipped by 4 bases and J by 1 base, with 14 bases between them. Germline V gene data show CDR1 as SGDLS and CDR2 as YYNGEE. CDR3 length: 15 residues. Written as DNA, the CDR3 is TGTGCCAGCAGCTACCTGAAAAGGGAGAACACTGAAGCTTTCTTT. It is translated as CASSYLKRENTEAFF.